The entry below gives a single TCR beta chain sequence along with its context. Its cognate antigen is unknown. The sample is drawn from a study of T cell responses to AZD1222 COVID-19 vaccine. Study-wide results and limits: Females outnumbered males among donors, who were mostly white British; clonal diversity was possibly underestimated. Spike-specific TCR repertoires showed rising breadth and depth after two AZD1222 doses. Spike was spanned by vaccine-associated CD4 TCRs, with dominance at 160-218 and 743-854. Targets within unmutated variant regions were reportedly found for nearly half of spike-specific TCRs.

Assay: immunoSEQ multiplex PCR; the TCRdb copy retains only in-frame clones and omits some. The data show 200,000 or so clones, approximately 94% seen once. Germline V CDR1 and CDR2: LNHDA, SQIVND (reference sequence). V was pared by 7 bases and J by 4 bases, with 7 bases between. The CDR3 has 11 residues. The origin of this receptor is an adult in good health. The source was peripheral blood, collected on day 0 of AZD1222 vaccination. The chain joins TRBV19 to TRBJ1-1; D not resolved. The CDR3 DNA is TGTGCCAGTACCCGGCGCACTGAAGCTTTCTTT. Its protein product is CASTRRTEAFF.